This TCR beta chain was sequenced in a study of cytomegalovirus exposure and HLA in healthy donors. Looking at the study overall: An earlier analysis identified 120 million or so unique TCR beta sequences in 170 million or so T cells.

Notes on this clone: Its antigen is not known.

The PCR had 60 Vbeta and 13 Jbeta primers. TCRdb's table, derived via immunoSEQ multiplex PCR, lists solely in-frame clones and lacks some. The sample gives 95,000 to 150,000 clones, approximately 80% of which show up once; around 3.7% is in the top ten. Unmatched junction bases numbered 4, after V lost 3 bases and J lost 0 bases. CDR1 and CDR2 from the germline V gene are MGHDK and SYGVNS. This CDR3 is built from 15 residues. At sampling all donors were nominally healthy, likely with unrecorded immune exposures. Study outcomes and limitations: Common viral pathogens seemed to be connected with several of the most significant clusters, according to a later analysis. Per published reports, the classifier diagnosed cytomegalovirus status with high specificity and sensitivity.

Material for sequencing was PBMCs. The chain links TRBV25-1 to TRBJ2-7, with 8 positions matching TRBD2. The TCR originated in a man in his thirties or forties in good health and CMV-seronegative. CDR3 residues: CASSDFSGVSYEQYF. The CDR3 DNA reads as TGTGCCAGCAGTGACTTTAGCGGGGTCTCCTACGAGCAGTACTTC.